This T cell receptor (beta chain) appears in the sequencing data of a study of T cell repertoires in cytomegalovirus infection. Study context: Public TCR beta signatures marked donors with CMV infection and the matching HLA.

Germline CDR1 and CDR2: SGHAT and FQNNGV. V lost 1 base, J lost 4 bases, and 23 bases lay in between. The CDR3 consists of 19 residues. TCRdb re-called the reads with MiXCR, one entry per CDR3 protein. Of about 920,000 distinct CDR3 sequences listed, approximately 33% are singletons. This clonotype was found a few times. Antigen unknown. The study, taken as a whole, reports: Across the ex vivo response, the dominant clonotypes were HLA-C-restricted CMV-specific TCR beta clonotypes.

The sequence was obtained from a human donor in good health (CMV status not recorded). Some clones in this sample may be carry-over from other donors' samples. The sequenced sample was cultured CD8+ T cells from PBMCs, obtained from culture after CMV antigen stimulation. This chain joins TRBV11-2 and TRBJ2-1, with D maybe TRBD2 (5 bases). The chain's CDR3 is CASSLGLAKRLIPYNEQFF. In DNA form, the CDR3 reads TGTGCCAGCAGCTTAGGGCTAGCCAAAAGACTTATCCCTTACAATGAGCAGTTCTTC.